This entry describes one T cell receptor beta chain. Its antigen is undetermined. These data originate in a study of type 1 regulatory T cells. At the level of the study: An in vitro protocol generated T-allo10, a Tr1-enriched, alloantigen-specific CD4 T cell product. Study-wide findings and caveats: Tr1 cells had a more restricted TCR repertoire than non-Tr1 cells.

TCRdb passed the reads through MiXCR, listing each CDR3 protein once. In the table there are some 71,000 distinct CDR3 sequences, around 20% of which are singletons. Germline-derived CDR1 and CDR2 are SGHRS and YFSETQ. The CDR3 runs to 15 residues. V dropped 3 bases and J dropped 2 bases, with 12 bases sitting between them. Sequencing was done on a sample of cultured type 1 regulatory T (Tr1) cells, either the whole culture or a sorted fraction (not recorded which). The J gene is TRBJ2-1, the V gene TRBV5-1; possible D gene TRBD1, 6 bases. This sequence was found in a human donor in good health. Here the CDR3 DNA reads TGCGCCAGCAGCTCAGCAGGGGCGACCTACAATGAGCAGTTCTTC. It specifies CASSSAGATYNEQFF.